Presented here are 8 T cell receptor beta chains from one specimen sequenced in a study of regulatory T cells in long-lasting Graves disease. As to time point: newly diagnosed GD, antithyroid drugs for less than 3 months. Preparation of the TCR library used RNA extracted from PBMCs. Combining iRepertoire HTBI primers with Arm-PCR of CDR3 regions, the authors built TCR beta libraries. TCRdb fed the multiplex PCR reads into MiXCR, producing one record per CDR3 protein. The sample lists about 500,000 distinct CDR3 sequences; roughly 17% were seen once. This same sample was also part of a study on T cells in Graves' hyperthyroidism and ophthalmopathy.

This sample comprised peripheral blood mononuclear cells (PBMCs), obtained at new diagnosis, from a patient treated with antithyroid drugs. These receptors all stem from a man in his forties with Graves disease.

This clonotype was seen ten or more times. The chain employs TRBV2 and TRBJ2-3; 9 bases fit TRBD2. CDR1 SNHLY and CDR2 FYNNEI come from the germline V gene. V gave up 6 bases and J gave up 4 bases; unmatched junction bases: 8. The CDR3 consists of 15 residues. Written as DNA, the CDR3 is TGTGCCAGCAGCCTTGGGGGCGGGAGGGCAGATACGCAGTATTTT. The encoded protein is CASSLGGGRADTQYF. Supplemented by reference TRBV2 and TRBJ2-3, the full variable domain reads EPEVTQTPSHQVTQMGQEVILRCVPISNHLYFYWYRQILGQKVEFLVSFYNNEISEKSEIFDDQFSVERPDGSNFTLKIRSTKLEDSAMYFCASSLGGGRADTQYFGPGTRLTVL.

This clonotype occurred many times. V is TRBV28 and J is TRBJ2-5; 7 positions match TRBD1. Germline V gene lookup returns CDR1 MDHEN and CDR2 SYDVKM. This CDR3 spans 14 amino acids. The J segment lost 4 bases and the V segment lost 7 bases, leaving 9 bases of the junction unmatched. The CDR3 loop is CASTPGQVLETQYF. The DNA for the CDR3 is TGTGCCAGCACCCCAGGACAGGTTTTAGAGACCCAGTACTTC.

This clonotype showed up many times. This sequence joins TRBV20-1 and TRBJ2-3; tentatively, D is TRBD2 (5 bases). This CDR3 contains 15 residues. V shed 0 bases and J shed 0 bases, with 10 bases lying between them. CDR1 and CDR2 from the germline V gene are DFQATT and SNEGSKA (reference sequence). The CDR3 nucleotides read TGCAGTGCTAGAGATGGGCGGGCAAGCACAGATACGCAGTATTTT. Amino acids: CSARDGRASTDTQYF.

CDR3 coding DNA: TGTGCCAGCAGTTCACCTTTACAGGGTAGCAACACTGAAGCTTTCTTT. It is translated as CASSSPLQGSNTEAFF. The chain is built from TRBV27 and TRBJ1-1, with D tentatively TRBD1 (6 bases). The V end was cut by 4 bases, the J end by 2 bases, with 17 bases between. CDR1 and CDR2 (germline): MNHEY, SMNVEV (reference sequence). CDR3 size: 16 residues.

This clonotype was seen ten or more times. Written as DNA, the CDR3 is TGCGCCAGCAGCTTGGGACAGATCGAGACCCAGTACTTC. Its translation: CASSLGQIETQYF. The chain couples TRBV5-1 to TRBJ2-5; possibly TRBD1 for D (5 bases). Between the trimmed V and J ends, which lost 0 bases and 5 bases, there was a span of 8 bases. Germline CDR1 SGHRS, CDR2 YFSETQ. CDR3 size: 13 residues.

The sample holds a few counts of this clonotype. This chain joins TRBV15 and TRBJ1-5; 9 bases map to TRBD1. Per germline, CDR1 LNHNV and CDR2 YYDKDF (reference sequence). CDR3 length: 16 residues. J lost 4 bases, V lost 3 bases, and 7 bases had no gene match. CDR3 protein: CATSRGTGRKNQPQHF. CDR3 coding DNA: TGTGCCACCAGCAGGGGGACAGGGAGAAAGAATCAGCCCCAGCATTTT.

V and J are TRBV20-1 and TRBJ2-1; D not resolved. From germline, CDR1 is DFQATT and CDR2 SNEGSKA (reference sequence). V lost 6 bases, J lost 9 bases, and 18 bases lay in between. The CDR3 has 13 amino acids. The CDR3 nucleotides read TGCAGTGCCACGTTGATAGTGGTCGGTGAGCAGTTCTTC. This sequence encodes CSATLIVVGEQFF.

This clonotype was counted at least ten times. The rearrangement links TRBV28 to TRBJ2-7; D is tentatively TRBD1 or TRBD2 (5 bases each). The CDR3 is made up of 12 amino acids. V was shortened by 3 bases and J by 5 bases, with 8 bases between the two germline ends. The V gene's germline CDR1 is MDHEN and CDR2 SYDVKM. CDR3 protein: CASSFGGHEQYF. As DNA, the CDR3 is TGTGCCAGCAGTTTTGGGGGACACGAGCAGTACTTC.